The rows below give T cell receptor beta chains drawn from one sample of a study of blood T cell repertoires in COVID-19. Clones were read by immunoSEQ multiplex PCR, and TCRdb kept only the in-frame ones, dropping some. The sample includes about 290,000 clones, roughly 90% seen only once; the top ten take less than 2%. The sequencing sample was made of PBMCs or T cells enriched from blood (not recorded which). These receptors all stem from a woman aged 40-49 years who had recovered from COVID-19. Both conserved end residues are part of each CDR3. Fields, in order: J gene, D gene, clone size, V gene, CDR3 protein, CDR3 DNA. The D gene is left open where the match is weak. Size values are once, few and many counts, or a class for expanded clones, and some rows have none.

j_gene: TRBJ1-2
d_gene: TRBD1
abundance: few
v_gene: TRBV3-1/TRBV3-2
CDR3aa: CASSLSQGGGYTF
CDR3nt: TGTGCCAGCAGCTTATCCCAGGGGGGTGGCTACACCTTC

j_gene: TRBJ2-7
d_gene: TRBD2
abundance: -
v_gene: TRBV11-1
CDR3aa: CASSLLAGNLQYF
CDR3nt: TGTGCCAGCAGCTTACTAGCGGGCAACTTGCAGTACTTC

j_gene: TRBJ2-5
d_gene: -
abundance: once
v_gene: TRBV3-1/TRBV3-2
CDR3aa: CASSHPRGIWTQYF
CDR3nt: TGTGCCAGCAGCCACCCCCGGGGGATTTGGACCCAGTACTTC

j_gene: TRBJ1-2
d_gene: -
abundance: -
v_gene: TRBV3-1/TRBV3-2
CDR3aa: CASSQPGTNYGYTF
CDR3nt: TGTGCCAGCAGCCAACCAGGGACTAACTATGGCTACACCTTC

j_gene: TRBJ2-2
d_gene: TRBD1
abundance: -
v_gene: TRBV18
CDR3aa: CASSPPGQGYGTGELFF
CDR3nt: TGTGCCAGCTCACCACCGGGACAGGGGTACGGCACCGGGGAGCTGTTTTTT

j_gene: TRBJ2-2
d_gene: -
abundance: -
v_gene: TRBV7-3
CDR3aa: CASSLITGPTGELFF
CDR3nt: TGTGCCAGCAGCTTAATTACAGGGCCCACCGGGGAGCTGTTTTTT

j_gene: TRBJ2-3
d_gene: TRBD2
abundance: -
v_gene: TRBV10-2
CDR3aa: CASSEGRLAGVKDTQYF
CDR3nt: TGCGCCAGCAGTGAAGGTAGACTAGCGGGGGTAAAAGATACGCAGTATTTT

j_gene: TRBJ2-2
d_gene: TRBD2
abundance: -
v_gene: TRBV5-1
CDR3aa: CASSFFKAGANTGELFF
CDR3nt: TGCGCCAGCAGCTTCTTCAAAGCGGGGGCAAACACCGGGGAGCTGTTTTTT

j_gene: TRBJ1-1
d_gene: TRBD1
abundance: -
v_gene: TRBV12-3/TRBV12-4
CDR3aa: CASSRTGNTEAFF
CDR3nt: TGTGCCAGCAGTCGGACAGGGAACACTGAAGCTTTCTTT

j_gene: TRBJ2-1
d_gene: TRBD2
abundance: -
v_gene: TRBV9
CDR3aa: CASSVAGLANNEQFF
CDR3nt: TGTGCCAGCAGCGTAGCGGGACTAGCGAACAATGAGCAGTTCTTC

j_gene: TRBJ1-1
d_gene: -
abundance: few
v_gene: TRBV7-2
CDR3aa: CASSLTGANTEAFF
CDR3nt: TGTGCCAGCAGCCTCACAGGCGCTAACACTGAAGCTTTCTTT

j_gene: TRBJ1-1
d_gene: -
abundance: -
v_gene: TRBV9
CDR3aa: CASSPRWGVMNTEAFF
CDR3nt: TGTGCCAGCAGCCCCCGATGGGGGGTTATGAACACTGAAGCTTTCTTT

j_gene: TRBJ1-1
d_gene: -
abundance: -
v_gene: TRBV11-2
CDR3aa: CASSLGLSNTEAFF
CDR3nt: TGTGCCAGCAGTCTGGGGCTCTCCAACACTGAAGCTTTCTTT

j_gene: TRBJ2-5
d_gene: TRBD1
abundance: -
v_gene: TRBV7-9
CDR3aa: CASSRDSSQETQYF
CDR3nt: TGTGCCAGCAGCCGGGACAGTTCGCAAGAGACCCAGTACTTC

j_gene: TRBJ1-4
d_gene: -
abundance: -
v_gene: TRBV3-1/TRBV3-2
CDR3aa: CASSQDQRGRDEKLFF
CDR3nt: TGTGCCAGCAGCCAAGATCAAAGGGGAAGAGATGAAAAACTGTTTTTT

j_gene: TRBJ1-3
d_gene: TRBD1
abundance: -
v_gene: TRBV7-9
CDR3aa: CASSHDRVGNTIYF
CDR3nt: TGTGCCAGCAGCCACGACAGGGTGGGAAACACCATATATTTT

j_gene: TRBJ1-2
d_gene: -
abundance: -
v_gene: TRBV6-6
CDR3aa: CASSYSGREVLGGF
CDR3nt: TGTGCCAGCAGTTACTCGGGCAGGGAGGTTCTCGGAGGATTC

j_gene: TRBJ1-2
d_gene: -
abundance: -
v_gene: TRBV28
CDR3aa: CASSLLYGYTF
CDR3nt: TGTGCCAGCAGTTTGCTATATGGCTACACCTTC

j_gene: TRBJ1-1
d_gene: -
abundance: -
v_gene: TRBV19
CDR3aa: CASARGNTEAFF
CDR3nt: TGTGCCTCCGCCAGGGGGAACACTGAAGCTTTCTTT

j_gene: TRBJ1-5
d_gene: TRBD1
abundance: -
v_gene: TRBV7-2
CDR3aa: CASSSQGSDQPQHF
CDR3nt: TGTGCCAGCAGTTCACAGGGGTCAGATCAGCCCCAGCATTTT

j_gene: TRBJ2-1
d_gene: -
abundance: -
v_gene: TRBV29-1
CDR3aa: CSVAGMYSYNEQFF
CDR3nt: TGCAGCGTTGCGGGGATGTACTCCTACAATGAGCAGTTCTTC

j_gene: TRBJ1-6
d_gene: -
abundance: once
v_gene: TRBV19
CDR3aa: CASSITGTHNSPLHF
CDR3nt: TGTGCCAGTAGTATCACCGGGACTCATAATTCACCCCTCCACTTT

j_gene: TRBJ1-2
d_gene: TRBD1
abundance: -
v_gene: TRBV5-1
CDR3aa: CASSWTGTGYGYTF
CDR3nt: TGCGCCAGCAGCTGGACCGGGACAGGGTATGGCTACACCTTC

j_gene: TRBJ2-1
d_gene: -
abundance: -
v_gene: TRBV5-8
CDR3aa: CASSSGNRYNEQFF
CDR3nt: TGTGCCAGCAGCTCGGGGAATAGGTACAATGAGCAGTTCTTC

j_gene: TRBJ2-3
d_gene: -
abundance: -
v_gene: TRBV10-3
CDR3aa: CAISDAGGSTDTQYF
CDR3nt: TGTGCCATCAGTGATGCGGGCGGAAGCACAGATACGCAGTATTTT

j_gene: TRBJ1-2
d_gene: -
abundance: -
v_gene: TRBV7-6
CDR3aa: CASSLAAGNANYGYTF
CDR3nt: TGTGCCAGCAGCTTAGCGGCGGGGAATGCTAACTATGGCTACACCTTC

j_gene: TRBJ1-5
d_gene: -
abundance: -
v_gene: TRBV30
CDR3aa: CAWSVGGGNQPQHF
CDR3nt: TGTGCCTGGAGTGTCGGGGGAGGCAATCAGCCCCAGCATTTT

j_gene: TRBJ1-1
d_gene: -
abundance: -
v_gene: TRBV7-2
CDR3aa: CASSFARLNTEAFF
CDR3nt: TGTGCCAGCAGCTTCGCACGGTTGAACACTGAAGCTTTCTTT

j_gene: TRBJ1-2
d_gene: -
abundance: once
v_gene: TRBV4-3
CDR3aa: CASSLRAGANYGYTF
CDR3nt: -

j_gene: TRBJ2-2
d_gene: -
abundance: once
v_gene: TRBV4-1
CDR3aa: CASSLYTGELFF
CDR3nt: TGCGCCAGCAGCCTCTACACCGGGGAGCTGTTTTTT

j_gene: TRBJ1-1
d_gene: TRBD1
abundance: -
v_gene: TRBV18
CDR3aa: CASSPRTGSFEAFF
CDR3nt: TGTGCCAGCTCACCGAGGACAGGGAGTTTTGAAGCTTTCTTT

j_gene: TRBJ1-4
d_gene: -
abundance: -
v_gene: TRBV10-2
CDR3aa: CASRVTGANEKLFF
CDR3nt: TGCGCCAGCAGAGTTACAGGAGCTAATGAAAAACTGTTTTTT

j_gene: TRBJ2-7
d_gene: TRBD1
abundance: few
v_gene: TRBV19
CDR3aa: CARTVGQDPYEQYF
CDR3nt: TGTGCCAGGACAGTGGGACAGGACCCCTACGAGCAGTACTTC

j_gene: TRBJ1-2
d_gene: -
abundance: -
v_gene: TRBV3-1/TRBV3-2
CDR3aa: CASSQDTSGYGYTF
CDR3nt: TGTGCCAGCAGCCAAGATACATCAGGGTATGGCTACACCTTC

j_gene: TRBJ2-7
d_gene: -
abundance: -
v_gene: TRBV29-1
CDR3aa: CSGATGNSYEQYF
CDR3nt: TGCAGCGGAGCTACAGGGAACTCCTACGAGCAGTACTTC

j_gene: TRBJ1-3
d_gene: -
abundance: -
v_gene: TRBV24-1
CDR3aa: CATLASGNTIYF
CDR3nt: TGTGCCACCCTAGCCTCTGGAAACACCATATATTTT

j_gene: TRBJ1-2
d_gene: TRBD1
abundance: -
v_gene: TRBV2
CDR3aa: CASSPTGWNGYTF
CDR3nt: TGTGCCAGCAGCCCGACAGGGTGGAATGGCTACACCTTC

j_gene: TRBJ1-5
d_gene: -
abundance: -
v_gene: TRBV24-1
CDR3aa: CATSDNRSYQPQHF
CDR3nt: TGTGCCACCAGTGATAACAGGAGTTATCAGCCCCAGCATTTT

j_gene: TRBJ2-2
d_gene: TRBD1
abundance: -
v_gene: TRBV11-2
CDR3aa: CASSLRRTGQSNTGELFF
CDR3nt: TGTGCCAGCAGCTTAAGGCGAACGGGACAGTCGAACACCGGGGAGCTGTTTTTT

j_gene: TRBJ1-1
d_gene: TRBD1
abundance: -
v_gene: TRBV5-1
CDR3aa: CASSLGAGGLHTEAFF
CDR3nt: TGCGCCAGCAGCTTGGGGGCAGGGGGCTTACACACTGAAGCTTTCTTT

j_gene: TRBJ2-7
d_gene: -
abundance: -
v_gene: TRBV30
CDR3aa: CAWSVGAREQYF
CDR3nt: TGTGCCTGGAGTGTGGGAGCGCGAGAGCAGTACTTC

j_gene: TRBJ1-1
d_gene: -
abundance: -
v_gene: TRBV7-3
CDR3aa: CASSSRRKTEAFF
CDR3nt: TGTGCCAGCAGCTCACGCAGGAAAACTGAAGCTTTCTTT

j_gene: TRBJ2-2
d_gene: TRBD2
abundance: -
v_gene: TRBV29-1
CDR3aa: CSVDSGGPYTGELFF
CDR3nt: TGCAGCGTTGATAGCGGGGGGCCCTACACCGGGGAGCTGTTTTTT

j_gene: TRBJ2-3
d_gene: TRBD2
abundance: -
v_gene: TRBV15
CDR3aa: CATSLGREVDTQYF
CDR3nt: TGTGCCACCAGCCTCGGGCGGGAGGTTGATACGCAGTATTTT

j_gene: TRBJ1-4
d_gene: TRBD1
abundance: -
v_gene: TRBV5-1
CDR3aa: CASGTGTANEKLFF
CDR3nt: TGCGCCAGCGGTACCGGGACAGCAAATGAAAAACTGTTTTTT